The entry that follows covers one TCR beta chain sequence. This sample was taken from a study of blood T cell repertoires in COVID-19. Study context: Samples of COVID-19 (acute and convalescent) were obtained from the United States, Italy and Spain.

Germline V gene data show CDR1 as LGHNA and CDR2 as YNFKEQ. The length of the CDR3 is 14 residues. V gave up 3 bases and J gave up 7 bases, with 13 bases separating them. Assay: immunoSEQ multiplex PCR; the TCRdb copy retains only in-frame clones and omits some. The repertoire includes over 70,000 clones, around 79% of them detected once, and about 10% sits in the top ten. Sequencing was performed on peripheral blood. The V call is TRBV4-2, the J call TRBJ2-1; tentative D call: TRBD1 (6 bases). This TCR was recovered from a woman older than 75 with acute or convalescent COVID-19. The CDR3 DNA is TGTGCCAGCAGCCAGTGGACAGCCCAAAATGAGCAGTTCTTC. Encoded protein: CASSQWTAQNEQFF.